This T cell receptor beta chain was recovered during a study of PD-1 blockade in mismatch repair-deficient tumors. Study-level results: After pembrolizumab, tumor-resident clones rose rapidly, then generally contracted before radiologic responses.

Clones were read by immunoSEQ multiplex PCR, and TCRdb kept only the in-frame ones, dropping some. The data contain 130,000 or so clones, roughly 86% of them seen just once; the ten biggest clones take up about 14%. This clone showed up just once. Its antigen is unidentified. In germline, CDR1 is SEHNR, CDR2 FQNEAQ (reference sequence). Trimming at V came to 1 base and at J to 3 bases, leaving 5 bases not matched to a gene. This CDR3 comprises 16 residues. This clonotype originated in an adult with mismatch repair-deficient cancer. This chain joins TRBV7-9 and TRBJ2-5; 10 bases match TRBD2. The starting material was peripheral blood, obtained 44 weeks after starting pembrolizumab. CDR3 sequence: CASSLVELAGKETQYF. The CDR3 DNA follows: TGTGCCAGCAGCTTAGTGGAACTAGCGGGGAAAGAGACCCAGTACTTC.